The clone carrying this T cell receptor (beta chain) was detected once. This sample is drawn from a study of T cell responses to AZD1222 COVID-19 vaccine. V was shortened by 6 bases and J by 3 bases, with 18 bases between the two germline ends. CDR3 length: 15 amino acids. Germline V lookup: CDR1 MNHEY, CDR2 SVGAGI. The protocol was immunoSEQ multiplex PCR, while the TCRdb copy is restricted to in-frame clones and leaves out a portion. The sample carries 90,000 to 130,000 clones, less than 90% recorded once. V is TRBV6-5 and J is TRBJ2-7, with a tentative D call TRBD2 (6 bases). The source was peripheral blood, collected on day 0 of AZD1222 vaccination. The sequence was collected from an adult in good health. DNA of the CDR3: TGTGCCAGCAGCCCCCGGGGAGGTATAAACTACGAGCAGTACTTC. This translates into CASSPRGGINYEQYF.